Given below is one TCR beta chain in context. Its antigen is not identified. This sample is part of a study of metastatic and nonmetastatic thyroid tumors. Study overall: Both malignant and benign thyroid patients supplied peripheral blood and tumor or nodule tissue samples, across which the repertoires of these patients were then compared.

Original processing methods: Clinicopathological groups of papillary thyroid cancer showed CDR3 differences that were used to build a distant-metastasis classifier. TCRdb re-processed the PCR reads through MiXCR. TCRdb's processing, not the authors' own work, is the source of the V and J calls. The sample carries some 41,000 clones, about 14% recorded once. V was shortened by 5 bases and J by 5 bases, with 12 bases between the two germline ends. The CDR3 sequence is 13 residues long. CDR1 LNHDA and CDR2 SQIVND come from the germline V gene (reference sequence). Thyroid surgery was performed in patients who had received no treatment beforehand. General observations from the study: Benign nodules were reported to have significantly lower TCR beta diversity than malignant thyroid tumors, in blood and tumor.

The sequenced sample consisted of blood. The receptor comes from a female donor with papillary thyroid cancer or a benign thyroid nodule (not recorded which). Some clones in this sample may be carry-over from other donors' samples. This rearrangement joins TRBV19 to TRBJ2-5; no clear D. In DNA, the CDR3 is TGTGCCAGTAGTGAGTCCGTAGGGGAGACCCAGTACTTC. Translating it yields CASSESVGETQYF.